The rows below give T cell receptor beta chains drawn from one sample of a study of early T cells in non-severe SARS-CoV-2 infection. MiXCR was run by TCRdb on the 5' RACE reads, yielding one entry per CDR3 protein. Counted here are roughly 58,000 distinct CDR3 sequences, 6.2% occurring once; the ten biggest clones make up 3.9%. The sample consisted of whole blood. Receptor source: an adult who was a healthcare worker with PCR-confirmed SARS-CoV-2 infection or an uninfected control (not recorded which). Each CDR3 is given with its conserved first and last residue. The D gene is left open where the match is weak. Some rows have no size entry. The others give once, few or many, or a class for an expanded clone.

CDR3 protein	CDR3 DNA	clone size	J gene	V gene	D gene
CASSLGGPGPQIGTDTQYF	TGTGCCAGCAGTTTGGGGGGACCGGGACCCCAAATCGGTACAGATACGCAGTATTTT	few	TRBJ2-3	TRBV12-3/TRBV12-4	.
CAGKEGRATDTQYF	TGTGCCGGCAAGGAGGGTCGCGCCACAGATACGCAGTATTTT	many	TRBJ2-3	TRBV6-2/TRBV6-3	.
CASSLALDGGPYNEQFF	TGTGCCAGCAGCTTAGCGCTAGACGGGGGCCCGTACAATGAGCAGTTCTTC	few	TRBJ2-1	TRBV7-6	.
CSAAPLSGGATSSYNEQFF	TGCAGTGCTGCCCCCCTCAGCGGGGGGGCCACAAGCTCCTACAATGAGCAGTTCTTC	many	TRBJ2-1	TRBV20-1	TRBD2
CASSFSGVSYEQYF	TGCGCCAGCAGCTTTAGCGGGGTTTCCTACGAGCAGTACTTC	many	TRBJ2-7	TRBV5-1	TRBD2
CAWSYPPGANVLTF	TGTGCCTGGAGTTACCCGCCTGGGGCCAACGTCCTGACTTTC	many	TRBJ2-6	TRBV30	.
CASSGSAGANNSPLHF	TGTGCCAGCAGCGGCTCGGCGGGAGCCAATAATTCACCCCTCCACTTT	few	TRBJ1-6	TRBV7-9	.
CASSFGGDTRDEQFF	TGTGCCAGCAGCTTTGGCGGGGACACAAGGGATGAGCAGTTCTTC	.	TRBJ2-1	TRBV7-2	.
CASRTGGSTEAFF	TGTGCCAGCAGGACAGGGGGAAGCACTGAAGCTTTCTTT	.	TRBJ1-1	TRBV12-3/TRBV12-4	TRBD1
CSAEGESATEAFF	TGCAGTGCGGAGGGGGAGAGTGCGACTGAAGCTTTCTTT	many	TRBJ1-1	TRBV20-1	.
CASSPSRGPYNEQFF	TGTGCCAGCTCACCCTCTCGTGGGCCTTACAATGAGCAGTTCTTC	.	TRBJ2-1	TRBV18	.
CASSHGTGISGNTIYF	TGCGCCAGCAGCCACGGGACAGGCATCTCTGGAAACACCATATATTTT	few	TRBJ1-3	TRBV4-3	TRBD1
CASSLSDRELFF	TGTGCCAGCAGTTTGAGTGACAGGGAGCTGTTTTTT	.	TRBJ2-2	TRBV12-3/TRBV12-4	.
CASSPPGQNLGAFF	TGTGCCAGCAGCCCTCCGGGACAAAATCTCGGAGCTTTCTTT	few	TRBJ1-1	TRBV7-9	.
CASSFRGLTGELFF	TGTGCCAGCAGCTTTAGAGGGCTCACCGGGGAGCTGTTTTTT	many	TRBJ2-2	TRBV11-2	.
CASSHETTRYKLFF	TGTGCCAGCAGCCATGAGACAACACGGTATAAACTGTTTTTT	many	TRBJ1-4	TRBV3-1	.
CASSDGQGTGGNTEAFF	TGTGCCAGCAGCGATGGACAGGGGACAGGGGGCAACACTGAAGCTTTCTTT	many	TRBJ1-1	TRBV9	TRBD1
CASSLQGPNYGYTF	TGTGCCAGCAGCTTACAGGGTCCTAACTATGGCTACACCTTC	many	TRBJ1-2	TRBV11-2	.
CSAGQGREQYF	TGCAGCGCCGGACAGGGACGGGAGCAGTACTTC	few	TRBJ2-7	TRBV29-1	TRBD1
CSAREDRNFYEQYF	TGCAGTGCTAGAGAGGACAGGAATTTCTACGAGCAGTACTTC	many	TRBJ2-7	TRBV20-1	TRBD1
CSARGGLATSNEQFF	TGCAGCGCAAGGGGGGGACTAGCAACAAGCAATGAGCAGTTCTTC	.	TRBJ2-1	TRBV29-1	TRBD2
CSVDTNEQFF	TGCAGCGTTGACACCAATGAGCAGTTCTTC	many	TRBJ2-1	TRBV29-1	.
CASSPLAGGYNEQFF	TGTGCCAGCAGCCCACTAGCGGGAGGCTACAATGAGCAGTTCTTC	medium-sized	TRBJ2-1	TRBV7-6	TRBD2
CASSLFPRAGVNTEAFF	TGTGCCAGCAGTTTATTCCCGCGTGCAGGGGTGAACACTGAAGCTTTCTTT	many	TRBJ1-1	TRBV27	.
CASSRAGGAYTDTQYF	TGTGCCAGCAGCCGAGCGGGCGGAGCCTACACAGATACGCAGTATTTT	many	TRBJ2-3	TRBV7-8	.
CASSPDRGGSEQFF	TGTGCCAGCAGCCCGGACAGGGGAGGATCTGAGCAGTTCTTC	few	TRBJ2-1	TRBV7-8	TRBD1
CASSSPELYGYTF	TGCGCCAGCAGCTCCCCCGAGCTGTACGGCTACACCTTC	.	TRBJ1-2	TRBV5-1	.
CASRPGQGGSNTEAFF	TGTGCCAGCAGGCCGGGACAGGGAGGATCGAACACTGAAGCTTTCTTT	few	TRBJ1-1	TRBV6-1	TRBD1
CASSPVRGPYGYTF	TGTGCCAGCAGCCCAGTCCGGGGTCCCTATGGCTACACCTTC	.	TRBJ1-2	TRBV14	.
CASSLAGRNEQYF	TGTGCCAGCAGCTTAGCCGGGCGTAACGAGCAGTACTTC	many	TRBJ2-7	TRBV7-9	.
CASSLRSGPIGEQYF	TGTGCCAGCTCACTGAGGTCAGGGCCCATTGGCGAGCAGTACTTC	many	TRBJ2-7	TRBV18	.
CASSGGLAKNIQYF	TGTGCCAGCAGCGGGGGACTAGCCAAAAACATTCAGTACTTC	many	TRBJ2-4	TRBV11-2	.
CASSASGGQTYNEQFF	TGTGCCAGCAGCGCGAGCGGGGGCCAAACCTACAATGAGCAGTTCTTC	.	TRBJ2-1	TRBV9	TRBD2
CASSERLFNQPQHF	TGTGCCAGCAGTGAACGTCTATTCAATCAGCCCCAGCATTTT	.	TRBJ1-5	TRBV6-1	.
CASSQDRGLAGGSTDTQYF	TGCGCCAGCAGCCAAGACAGGGGGCTAGCTGGGGGTAGCACAGATACGCAGTATTTT	.	TRBJ2-3	TRBV4-3	TRBD1
CSARLSASYGYTF	TGCAGTGCTAGGTTGTCAGCCAGTTATGGCTACACCTTC	many	TRBJ1-2	TRBV20-1	.
CASSYWGGNYEQYF	TGTGCCAGCAGTTACTGGGGAGGGAACTACGAGCAGTACTTC	few	TRBJ2-7	TRBV6-2/TRBV6-3	TRBD2
CASSPPAHNEQFF	TGTGCCAGCAGCCCACCGGCCCACAATGAGCAGTTCTTC	few	TRBJ2-1	TRBV9	.
CATNPPRGATYEQYF	TGTGCCACTAACCCACCGAGGGGGGCGACCTACGAGCAGTACTTC	few	TRBJ2-7	TRBV6-5	.
CASSLNPYGSPLHF	TGTGCCAGCAGCTTAAACCCGTATGGTTCACCCCTCCACTTT	few	TRBJ1-6	TRBV7-2	.
CASSRGSLGGNTIYF	TGTGCCAGCAGCCGCGGGTCGTTGGGAGGGAACACCATATATTTT	.	TRBJ1-3	TRBV12-3/TRBV12-4	.
CASSQGAAQTNTGELFF	TGCGCCAGCAGCCAAGGAGCAGCCCAAACGAACACCGGGGAGCTGTTTTTT	few	TRBJ2-2	TRBV4-3	.
CASSLEAITNSYNEQFF	TGTGCCAGCAGCTTAGAGGCCATAACAAACTCCTACAATGAGCAGTTCTTC	few	TRBJ2-1	TRBV7-6	.
CASSLYRVEAFF	TGTGCCAGCAGCTTATACCGGGTCGAAGCTTTCTTT	few	TRBJ1-1	TRBV7-2	.
CATSRGPTKGETQYF	TGTGCCACCTCACGGGGGCCCACTAAGGGAGAGACCCAGTACTTC	few	TRBJ2-5	TRBV19	.
CASSYTGPRATDTQYF	TGTGCCAGCAGTTACACCGGGCCAAGGGCCACAGATACGCAGTATTTT	many	TRBJ2-3	TRBV6-5	.
CASSGYIENTEAFF	TGCGCCAGCAGCGGGTACATAGAGAACACTGAAGCTTTCTTT	many	TRBJ1-1	TRBV5-1	.
CASSEDRGPLLDNSPLHF	TGTGCCAGCAGTGAAGACAGGGGCCCCCTCCTAGATAATTCACCCCTCCACTTT	many	TRBJ1-6	TRBV6-1	TRBD1
CASSLGTDYEQYF	TGCGCCAGCAGTTTGGGGACAGACTACGAGCAGTACTTC	many	TRBJ2-7	TRBV5-1	TRBD1
CATGPAGLGGELFF	TGTGCCACCGGGCCGGCGGGTCTCGGCGGGGAGCTGTTTTTT	.	TRBJ2-2	TRBV27	.
CASSQDVVRTDTQYF	TGCGCCAGCAGCCAAGATGTTGTCAGGACAGATACGCAGTATTTT	.	TRBJ2-3	TRBV4-3	.